This T cell receptor (beta chain) was recorded in a study of early T cells in non-severe SARS-CoV-2 infection. Study-wide background: It was bulk RNA from unsorted whole blood that was sequenced, and the chains were unpaired.

This clonotype was seen a handful of times. Its matching antigen is unknown. The TCR library protocol was used to attach unique molecular identifiers. These identifiers were attached to individual cDNA molecules. TCRdb reprocessed the 5' RACE reads via MiXCR and lists one record per CDR3 protein. The top ten clones hold about 8.2% of a sample with just under 85,000 distinct CDR3 sequences, more than 9% of them seen once. Whole-study findings and limits: Using VDJdb, the matching emphasized anti-spike CD8 responses while missing private and CD4 specificities.

J lost 8 bases, V lost 5 bases, and 13 bases had no gene match. CDR3 length equals 15 residues. CDR1 and CDR2 from the germline V gene are MNHEY and SMNVEV (reference sequence). This receptor was obtained from an adult who was a healthcare worker with PCR-confirmed SARS-CoV-2 infection or an uninfected control (not recorded which). The rearrangement joins TRBV27 to TRBJ1-2, with TRBD1 matching over 8 bases. The sequenced sample was whole blood, obtained at baseline. For the CDR3, the DNA is TGTGCCAGCAGTAACTATCCAGGGGGCGCAGAAGGCTACACCTTC. Translating it yields CASSNYPGGAEGYTF.